This is a list of T cell receptor beta chains from one sample in a study of glioma-infiltrating T cells after dendritic cell vaccination. Here immunoSEQ multiplex PCR was the method, and the copy in TCRdb shows in-frame clones only, minus some. The table shows roughly 96,000 clones, with about 79% occurring only once. Sequenced here: blood, sampled before dendritic cell vaccination. Source of these receptors: a human donor with glioblastoma. The CDR3 runs from the conserved cysteine through the conserved F or W. A D gene is named only where the DNA matches it firmly. Expanded clones are given a class, and other clones once, few, many or no size at all.

clone_size,v_call,d_call,j_call,cdr3_aa,cdr3_nt
NA,TRBV11-2,NA,TRBJ2-7,CASSLGVGDYEQYF,TGTGCCAGCAGCTTAGGGGTGGGCGACTACGAGCAGTACTTC
NA,TRBV2,TRBD2,TRBJ2-7,CASRDGLAGVGEQYF,TGTGCCAGCAGAGATGGACTAGCGGGAGTGGGGGAGCAGTACTTC
NA,TRBV10-3,TRBD2,TRBJ2-1,CAISRLTSEGEQFF,TGTGCCATCAGTAGGTTGACTAGCGAAGGTGAGCAGTTCTTC
NA,TRBV30,TRBD1,TRBJ1-2,CAWDRQGAPLSDGYTF,TGTGCCTGGGACAGACAGGGGGCCCCCTTAAGCGATGGCTACACCTTC
NA,TRBV28,NA,TRBJ2-1,CASSFRRGEQFF,TGTGCCAGCAGTTTTCGCAGGGGTGAGCAGTTCTTC
NA,TRBV10-2,NA,TRBJ2-2,CASSESEGANTGELFF,TGCGCCAGCAGTGAGTCGGAAGGGGCGAACACCGGGGAGCTGTTTTTT
NA,TRBV9,TRBD2,TRBJ2-1,CASSVLRRGFSSYNEQFF,TGTGCCAGCAGCGTATTGAGGCGGGGGTTTAGCTCCTACAATGAGCAGTTCTTC
NA,TRBV7-9,TRBD1,TRBJ1-4,CASSFPGGHEKLFF,TGTGCCAGCAGCTTCCCAGGGGGTCATGAAAAACTGTTTTTT
NA,TRBV28,NA,TRBJ2-1,CASSLLSGEQFF,TGTGCCAGCAGTTTATTGAGTGGTGAGCAGTTCTTC
NA,TRBV28,TRBD1,TRBJ1-2,CASEGNSGGANGYTF,TGTGCCAGCGAAGGAAATTCAGGGGGCGCAAATGGCTACACCTTC
NA,TRBV28,TRBD1,TRBJ1-5,CASSFGTGGLGQPQHF,TGTGCCAGCAGTTTCGGGACAGGGGGCCTGGGACAGCCCCAGCATTTT
NA,TRBV7-7,TRBD2,TRBJ2-3,CASSSGLASTDTQYF,TGTGCTAGCAGCTCTGGACTAGCGAGCACAGATACGCAGTATTTT
NA,TRBV2,NA,TRBJ1-4,CATSGGVGEKLFF,TGTGCCACCTCCGGCGGGGTGGGTGAAAAACTGTTTTTT
few,TRBV5-5,TRBD2,TRBJ2-7,CASSSPAGGAYEQYF,TGTGCCAGCAGCTCGCCAGCGGGAGGAGCCTACGAGCAGTACTTC
NA,TRBV27,NA,TRBJ2-7,CASSPIIRGSFLSYEQYF,TGTGCCAGCAGCCCTATCATCAGGGGTAGTTTTTTGTCCTACGAGCAGTACTTC
NA,TRBV5-1,TRBD2,TRBJ2-1,CASSLEPSGILSEQFF,TGCGCCAGCAGCTTGGAGCCTAGCGGGATTCTAAGTGAGCAGTTCTTC
NA,TRBV29-1,TRBD1,TRBJ1-5,CSVATGQGRGQPQHF,TGCAGCGTTGCAACGGGACAGGGAAGAGGGCAGCCCCAGCATTTT
NA,TRBV7-2,TRBD2,TRBJ2-3,CASSRGLAGGPTDTQYF,TGTGCCAGCAGCCGGGGACTAGCGGGAGGGCCAACAGATACGCAGTATTTT
NA,TRBV15,NA,TRBJ2-7,CATSAIRGYEQYF,TGTGCCACCAGCGCCATTCGAGGCTACGAGCAGTACTTC
NA,TRBV18,NA,TRBJ1-4,CASSPPAGREKLFF,TGTGCCAGCTCACCACCCGCGGGGCGCGAAAAACTGTTTTTT